Here is one T cell receptor beta chain with its context. Its antigen remains unknown. These data come from a study of T cell repertoires in cytomegalovirus infection. The CDR3 is 12 amino acids. CDR1 SEHNR and CDR2 FQNEAQ come from the germline V gene (reference sequence). V lost 3 bases to trimming and J lost 9 bases, with 11 bases between them. TCRdb reprocessed the reads via MiXCR and lists one record per CDR3 protein. The table records a few hundred thousand distinct CDR3 sequences, under 45% of them present only once. The receptor comes from a human donor in good health (CMV status not recorded). Some clones in this sample may be carry-over from other donors' samples. The chain carries TRBV7-9 and TRBJ1-1; D perhaps matches TRBD1 (6 bases). The specimen was cultured PBMCs, collected from culture after CMV antigen stimulation. The DNA for the CDR3 is TGTGCCAGCAGCTTGGCCAGGGGTAAAGCTTTCTTT. This gives the protein CASSLARGKAFF.